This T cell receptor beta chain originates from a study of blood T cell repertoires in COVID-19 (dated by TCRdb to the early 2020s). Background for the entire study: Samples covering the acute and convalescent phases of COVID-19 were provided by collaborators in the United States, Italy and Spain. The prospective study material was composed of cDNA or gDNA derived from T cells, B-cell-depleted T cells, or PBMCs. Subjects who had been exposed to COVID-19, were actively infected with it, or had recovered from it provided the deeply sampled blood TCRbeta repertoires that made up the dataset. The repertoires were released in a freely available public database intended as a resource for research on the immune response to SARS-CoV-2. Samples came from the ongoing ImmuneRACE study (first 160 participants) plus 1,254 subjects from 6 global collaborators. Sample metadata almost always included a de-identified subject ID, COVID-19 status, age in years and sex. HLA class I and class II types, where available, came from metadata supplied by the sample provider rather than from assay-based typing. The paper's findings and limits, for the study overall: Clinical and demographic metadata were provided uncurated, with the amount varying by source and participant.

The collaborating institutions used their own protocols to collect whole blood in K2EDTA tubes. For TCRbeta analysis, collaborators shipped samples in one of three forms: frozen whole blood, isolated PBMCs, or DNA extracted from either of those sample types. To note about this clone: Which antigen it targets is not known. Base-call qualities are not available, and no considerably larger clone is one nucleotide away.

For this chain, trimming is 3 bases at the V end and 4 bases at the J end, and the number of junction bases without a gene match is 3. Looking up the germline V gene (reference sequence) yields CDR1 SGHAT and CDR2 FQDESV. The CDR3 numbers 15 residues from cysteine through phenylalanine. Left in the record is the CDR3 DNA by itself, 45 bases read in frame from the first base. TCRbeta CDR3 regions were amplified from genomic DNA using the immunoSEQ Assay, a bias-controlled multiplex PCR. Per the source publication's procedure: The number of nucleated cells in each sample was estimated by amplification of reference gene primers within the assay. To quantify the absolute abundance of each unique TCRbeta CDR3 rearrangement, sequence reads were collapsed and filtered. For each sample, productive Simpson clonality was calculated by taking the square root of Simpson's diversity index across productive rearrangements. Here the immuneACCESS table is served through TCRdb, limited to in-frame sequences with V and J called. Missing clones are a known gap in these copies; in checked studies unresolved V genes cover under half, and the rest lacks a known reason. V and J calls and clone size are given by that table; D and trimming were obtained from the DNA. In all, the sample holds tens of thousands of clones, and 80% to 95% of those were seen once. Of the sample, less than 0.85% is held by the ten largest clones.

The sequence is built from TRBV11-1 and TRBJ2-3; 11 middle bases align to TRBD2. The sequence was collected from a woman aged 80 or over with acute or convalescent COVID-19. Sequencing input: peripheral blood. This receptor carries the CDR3 CASSFSGGAADTQYF. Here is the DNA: TGTGCCAGCAGCTTTAGCGGGGGGGCAGCAGATACGCAGTATTTT.